One and the same sample provided the 2 T cell receptor beta chains below, sequenced in a study of blood T cell repertoires in COVID-19. Generated by immunoSEQ multiplex PCR, the TCRdb table keeps only in-frame clones and is missing some. In the table there are about 350,000 clones, roughly nine tenths of which are singletons. Input material: PBMCs or T cells enriched from blood (not recorded which). These receptors were collected from a woman younger than 45 who had recovered from COVID-19.

A remark on this clone: The same CDR3 arises from other DNA sequences in this sample as well. V gene TRBV4-1 combines with J gene TRBJ2-7; possible D gene TRBD2, 5 bases. Deletions cut 1 base from V and 2 bases from J, with 9 bases between. Germline V gives CDR1 MGHRA, CDR2 YSYEKL. This CDR3 is 14 amino acids long. The CDR3 here is CASSQGTGTYEQYF. CDR3 sequence (DNA): TGCGCCAGCAGCCAAGGTACCGGGACCTACGAGCAGTACTTC.

DNA for the CDR3: TGTGCCAGCTCACTCGCGTCAGGACTCAGTGAGCAGTTCTTC. The encoded protein is CASSLASGLSEQFF. This sequence joins TRBV18 and TRBJ2-1; tentative D call: TRBD2 (5 bases). Germline CDR1 and CDR2: KGHSH and LQKENI. The CDR3 has 14 residues. V was shortened by 4 bases and J by 9 bases, with 16 bases between the two germline ends.